This paragraph reports one T cell receptor beta chain. These data originate in a study of blood T cell repertoires in COVID-19. Study summary: COVID-19 samples collected from the United States, Italy and Spain covered acute and convalescent phases. Nucleic acid was either cDNA or gDNA, and it came from T cells, B-cell-depleted T cells, or PBMCs.

The germline CDR1 and CDR2 sequences are SEHNR and FQNEAQ (reference sequence). The CDR3 contains 15 residues. The J segment lost 8 bases and the V segment lost 1 base, leaving 6 bases of the junction unmatched. Authors' data handling: Amplified reference gene primers provided the basis for estimating nucleated cell counts. The table came from immunoSEQ multiplex PCR; TCRdb's copy has only in-frame clones and leaves some out. The V and J calls and the clone size are those of that table, but D and trimming were determined from the DNA. Of 110,000 or so clones in the sample, approximately 85% are singletons; the top ten hold approximately 2.5%.

The material sequenced was peripheral blood. The sequence was collected from a human donor in a cohort sampled during active COVID-19. This chain links TRBV7-9 with TRBJ2-1, with 9 bases that match TRBD2. DNA for the CDR3: TGTGCCAGCAGCTTAGGAGCGGGGGGTTCGGATGAGCAGTTCTTC. As protein: CASSLGAGGSDEQFF.